Below, 32 T cell receptor beta chains from the same sample are listed, as sequenced in a study of ipilimumab plus nivolumab after autologous stem cell transplantation. TCRdb keeps only in-frame clones here, not all; method: immunoSEQ multiplex PCR. In the table there are more than 15,000 clones, 80% of which are singletons. This specimen was PBMCs, taken in a trial of ipilimumab plus nivolumab as post-transplant consolidation. Receptors originate from a male donor with diffuse large B-cell lymphoma.

The chain carries TRBV29-1 and TRBJ1-3; D is perhaps TRBD1 (6 bases). The V and J ends lost 2 bases and 4 bases respectively, with 15 bases between them. In germline, CDR1 is SQVTM, CDR2 ANQGSEA. This CDR3 contains 15 residues. In DNA form, the CDR3 reads TGCAGCGTTGAAATTGGGGGGGGCTTAGGAAACACCATATATTTT. Translation: CSVEIGGGLGNTIYF.

This clone was counted a single time. The chain recombines TRBV30 with TRBJ1-3, with unresolved D. Germline lookup yields CDR1 GTSNPN and CDR2 SVGIG (reference sequence). V lost 5 bases and J lost 1, with 18 bases in between. The CDR3 is made up of 16 amino acids. The CDR3: CAWARLGRASGNTIYF. The CDR3 coding sequence is TGTGCCTGGGCGAGGCTAGGCCGTGCTTCTGGAAACACCATATATTTT.

The chain couples TRBV7-2 to TRBJ2-3; 8 bases are shared with TRBD2. The CDR3 consists of 14 residues. From germline, CDR1 is SGHTA and CDR2 FQGNSA. The V segment lost 2 bases and the J segment 5 bases; nucleotides outside the gene matches: 3. CDR3 loop: CASSLTGGLDTQYF. The CDR3 DNA sequence: TGTGCCAGCAGCTTAACGGGGGGGTTAGATACGCAGTATTTT.

This chain links TRBV4-2 with TRBJ2-3; TRBD2 aligns across 8 bases. V lost 3 bases to trimming and J lost 6 bases; unmatched junction nucleotides: 5. In germline, CDR1 is LGHNA, CDR2 YNFKEQ. This CDR3 has 14 residues. The CDR3 bases are TGTGCCAGCAGCCAGAACCGCGGGAGGGATACGCAGTATTTT. It encodes CASSQNRGRDTQYF.

A remark on this clone: Within the sample, other DNA sequences also encode this same CDR3. The rearrangement uses TRBV5-6 and TRBJ2-3; D is unresolved. The CDR3 length is 16 residues. Germline CDR1 SGHDT, CDR2 YYEEEE. V was cut by 4 bases and J by 0 bases, with 15 bases left in between. This chain's CDR3 is CASSVWTGLSTDTQYF. CDR3 nucleotide sequence: TGTGCCAGCAGCGTGTGGACGGGTTTAAGCACAGATACGCAGTATTTT. The complete variable domain, with remaining parts taken from reference TRBV5-6 and TRBJ2-3, reads DAGVTQSPTHLIKTRGQQVTLRCSPKSGHDTVSWYQQALGQGPQFIFQYYEEEERQRGNFPDRFSGHQFPNYSSELNVNALLLGDSALYLCASSVWTGLSTDTQYFGPGTRLTVL.

The chain has TRBV7-2 and TRBJ2-5; TRBD2 matches at 8 bases. J lost 0 bases, V lost 2 bases, and 2 bases had no gene match. The CDR3 is 15 residues long. Germline V gene sequence: CDR1 SGHTA, CDR2 FQGNSA. The CDR3 region has the DNA TGTGCCAGCAGCTTACGGGGGGGGTACCAAGAGACCCAGTACTTC. Translated, it gives CASSLRGGYQETQYF.

V gene TRBV19 combines with J gene TRBJ1-2, with D tentatively TRBD1 (6 bases). Germline CDR1 is LNHDA and CDR2 is SQIVND (reference sequence). Trimming took off 2 bases at V and 5 bases at J, with 12 bases between the two ends. The CDR3 is 14 amino acids. The CDR3 nucleotides read TGTGCCAGTAGTATACAGACAGGAGGGTATGGCTACACCTTC. It translates to CASSIQTGGYGYTF.

This clone was observed a single time. The chain couples TRBV2 to TRBJ1-2; no firm D call. The ends were cut back, 4 bases at V and 5 bases at J, with 8 bases in the middle. Per the germline V gene, CDR1 is SNHLY and CDR2 is FYNNEI. CDR3 size: 12 residues. In DNA form, the CDR3 reads TGTGCCAGCAGTGTACTTGGGTATGGCTACACCTTC. Its protein is CASSVLGYGYTF.

The chain employs TRBV6-1 and TRBJ2-3; 9 bases match TRBD1. Germline V gene lookup returns CDR1 MNHNS and CDR2 SASEGT. V was pared by 4 bases and J by 4 bases, with 0 bases of the junction left unmatched. This CDR3 is built from 13 residues. CDR3 sequence: CASSGQGADTQYF. The CDR3 DNA follows: TGTGCCAGCAGTGGACAGGGGGCAGATACGCAGTATTTT.

The gene calls are TRBV5-1 and TRBJ1-1, with D perhaps TRBD1 (5 bases). The V and J ends lost 1 base and 3 bases respectively, with 10 bases between them. In germline, CDR1 is SGHRS, CDR2 YFSETQ. The CDR3 loop spans 14 amino acids. The CDR3 DNA reads TGCGCCAGCAGCTTGCTTGGGGGGGACACTGAAGCTTTCTTT. Translation gives CASSLLGGDTEAFF.

The V call is TRBV4-2, the J call TRBJ2-5; maybe TRBD2 (6 bases). V shed 0 bases and J shed 4 bases, with 15 bases lying between them. This CDR3 is 16 amino acids long. The germline V gene encodes CDR1 LGHNA and CDR2 YNFKEQ. The CDR3 DNA reads as TGTGCCAGCAGCCAAGAAGGGTGGGTTAGCGGAGAGACCCAGTACTTC. This codes for CASSQEGWVSGETQYF.

V and J are TRBV19 and TRBJ1-2; a possible D gene is TRBD1 (5 bases). There are 12 residues in the CDR3. With 4 bases removed from V and 8 bases from J, the gap between germline ends came to 11 bases. Per germline, CDR1 LNHDA and CDR2 SQIVND (reference sequence). The CDR3 DNA sequence: TGTGCCAGTAGTAATGACAGAAGGGGCTACACCTTC. Residues: CASSNDRRGYTF.

The chain employs TRBV5-1 and TRBJ2-5; TRBD2 might be the D (5 bases). The CDR3 covers 15 residues. The germline V and J ends were trimmed by 3 bases and 4 bases, with 16 bases remaining between them. Germline V CDR1 and CDR2: SGHRS, YFSETQ. CDR3 in amino acids: CASSSGLARRETQYF. The CDR3 nucleotides are TGCGCCAGCAGCTCCGGACTCGCTAGACGAGAGACCCAGTACTTC.

The J gene is TRBJ1-2, the V gene TRBV30; weak D call: TRBD1 (6 bases). V was pared by 1 base and J by 7 bases, with 13 bases between. Germline assignment: CDR1 GTSNPN and CDR2 SVGIG (reference sequence). The CDR3 is made up of 13 amino acids. CDR3 coding DNA: TGTGCCTGGAGTGAAACACAGGGAGCTGGCTACACCTTC. Translated, it gives CAWSETQGAGYTF.

The genes are TRBV2 and TRBJ2-5; no firm D call. Trimming shortened V by 6 bases and J by 5 bases, and 10 bases separated the two germline ends. The CDR3 has 12 residues. Germline V gene data show CDR1 as SNHLY and CDR2 as FYNNEI. The CDR3 DNA sequence: TGTGCCAGCAGCGACTCCGGGGAGACCCAGTACTTC. Translation: CASSDSGETQYF.

The V gene is TRBV1, the J gene TRBJ1-5; TRBD1 is taken as the D call from the table, unchecked against the DNA. TRBV1 is recorded as a pseudogene. The CDR3 is 17 amino acids. Written as DNA, the CDR3 is TGCACCAGCAGCCAAGATACCAGGACAGGGGGTAATCAGCCCCAGCATTTT. Protein sequence: CTSSQDTRTGGNQPQHF.

The chain has TRBV7-7 and TRBJ2-4, with D perhaps matching TRBD1 or TRBD2 (6 bases each). In germline, CDR1 is SSHAT, CDR2 FNYEAQ (reference sequence). The CDR3 totals 15 residues. V lost 6 bases to trimming and J lost 7 bases, with 19 bases between them. CDR3 loop: CASRPGEGGRNIQYF. The CDR3 DNA is TGTGCCAGCAGGCCCGGCGAGGGGGGACGTAACATTCAGTACTTC.

The V call is TRBV7-8, the J call TRBJ1-1; 8 nucleotides align to TRBD1. Losses at the gene ends were 5 bases for V and 3 bases for J; bases not matched to a gene: 14. CDR3 length: 17 residues. Germline V gene data show CDR1 as SGHVS and CDR2 as FQNEAQ. The CDR3 sequence: CASSQKRGQVGDTEAFF. CDR3 DNA: TGTGCCAGCAGCCAAAAAAGGGGACAGGTTGGTGACACTGAAGCTTTCTTT.

The CDR3 sequence is CASSAQETQYF. The CDR3 DNA reads TGCGCCAGCAGCGCACAAGAGACCCAGTACTTC. The V call is TRBV5-1, the J call TRBJ2-5, with no clear D. V lost 4 bases and J 2 bases, leaving 3 bases between the germline ends. This CDR3 is 11 amino acids long. CDR1 and CDR2 (germline): SGHRS, YFSETQ.

V and J are TRBV4-3 and TRBJ2-3; TRBD2 matches at 8 bases. V lost 5 bases and J lost 6; bases outside the gene matches: 13. CDR1 and CDR2 from the germline V gene are LGHNA and YSLEER. The CDR3 spans 16 residues. This CDR3 reads CASSKALAGIGDTQYF. The CDR3, as DNA: TGCGCCAGCAGCAAGGCATTAGCGGGGATAGGGGATACGCAGTATTTT.

The V gene is TRBV15, the J gene TRBJ2-5; D gene uncertain. Germline V lookup: CDR1 LNHNV, CDR2 YYDKDF (reference sequence). CDR3 length: 15 amino acids. Trimming stripped 0 bases from V and 4 bases from J, with 12 bases between. CDR3 sequence (DNA): TGTGCCACCAGCAGAGATCGTACTCATGGAGAGACCCAGTACTTC. It encodes CATSRDRTHGETQYF. Full variable domain (outside the CDR3, taken from reference TRBV15 and TRBJ2-5): DAMVIQNPRYQVTQFGKPVTLSCSQTLNHNVMYWYQQKSSQAPKLLFHYYDKDFNNEADTPDNFQSRRPNTSFCFLDIRSPGLGDTAMYLCATSRDRTHGETQYFGPGTRLLVL.

The rearrangement uses TRBV4-3 and TRBJ1-6; no reliable D call. The CDR3 consists of 16 residues. V was cut by 0 bases and J by 5 bases, with 11 bases left in between. Germline V gene lookup returns CDR1 LGHNA and CDR2 YSLEER. The CDR3 nucleotides read TGCGCCAGCAGCCAAGATGGCAGTTCGGATAATTCACCCCTCCACTTT. It is translated as CASSQDGSSDNSPLHF.

This chain uses TRBV19 with TRBJ2-3, with D possibly TRBD1 on 6 matching bases. CDR3 length: 15 residues. CDR1 is LNHDA, CDR2 SQIVND, per germline (reference sequence). V was cut by 5 bases and J by 6 bases, with 18 bases left in between. The DNA for the CDR3 is TGTGCCAGTAGTCGGGACACCACCTCCAGGGATACGCAGTATTTT. The encoded protein is CASSRDTTSRDTQYF.

The CDR3 sequence is CASRPNKDGYTF. The CDR3 DNA follows: TGTGCCAGCAGGCCCAATAAGGATGGCTACACCTTC. The V and J genes are TRBV6-1 and TRBJ1-2; D gene ambiguous. CDR1 MNHNS and CDR2 SASEGT come from the germline V gene. V was cut by 6 bases and J by 6 bases, with 11 bases left in between. The CDR3 is 12 amino acids.

By frequency in the sample, this clone is medium-sized. Distinct nucleotide sequences in the sample also encode this CDR3. V gene TRBV5-6 combines with J gene TRBJ2-2; maybe TRBD1 (6 bases). This CDR3 contains 13 residues. V lost 2 bases and J 6 bases, leaving 8 bases between the germline ends. From germline, CDR1 is SGHDT and CDR2 YYEEEE. In DNA, the CDR3 is TGTGCCAGCAGCTTAGGGGGAGCCGGGGAGCTGTTTTTT. This codes for CASSLGGAGELFF.

The chain carries TRBV9 and TRBJ2-7, with TRBD1 matching 10 bases. The CDR3 runs to 17 residues. The V gene's germline CDR1 is SGDLS and CDR2 YYNGEE. The V and J ends lost 6 bases and 0 bases, in that order; junction bases with no gene match: 12. For the CDR3, the DNA is TGTGCCAGCACCCCCCACGCCGGGACAGGGGCCTCCTACGAGCAGTACTTC. It translates to CASTPHAGTGASYEQYF.

V gene TRBV19 combines with J gene TRBJ2-3; D remains unclear. Germline CDR1 and CDR2: LNHDA and SQIVND (reference sequence). The CDR3 totals 15 residues. Deletions cut 0 bases from V and 0 bases from J, with 7 bases between. In DNA form, the CDR3 reads TGTGCCAGTAGTATAGATGTACGTAGCACAGATACGCAGTATTTT. It codes for CASSIDVRSTDTQYF.

J is TRBJ2-3 and V is TRBV18; TRBD1 or TRBD2 may be the D gene (6 bases each). The CDR3 spans 15 residues. CDR1 is KGHSH and CDR2 is LQKENI in the germline V gene. Trimming took off 3 bases at V and 0 bases at J, with 10 bases between the two ends. DNA of the CDR3: TGTGCCAGCTCACCCACGGGGGCCAGCACAGATACGCAGTATTTT. It codes for CASSPTGASTDTQYF.

A word on this clone: Other DNA variants within this sample encode the same CDR3. The chain recombines TRBV6-5 with TRBJ2-2, with no clear D. Germline V gene data show CDR1 as MNHEY and CDR2 as SVGAGI. Deletions cut 6 bases from V and 4 bases from J, with 3 bases between. The length of the CDR3 is 11 residues. In DNA, the CDR3 is TGTGCCAGCAGAAGCACCGGGGAGCTGTTTTTT. It is translated as CASRSTGELFF.

CDR3 protein: CASSPGPMNTEAFF. The CDR3, as DNA: TGTGCCAGCTCACCAGGCCCAATGAACACTGAAGCTTTCTTT. The gene calls are TRBV18 and TRBJ1-1; D ambiguous. Trimming took off 2 bases at V and 0 bases at J, with 7 bases between the two ends. In germline, CDR1 is KGHSH, CDR2 LQKENI. The CDR3 has 14 amino acids.

This clone was counted once. V gene TRBV10-1 combines with J gene TRBJ2-1, with D possibly being TRBD1 (6 bases). The CDR3 is made up of 15 amino acids. Germline values: CDR1 WNHNN, CDR2 SYGVQD (reference sequence). V lost 4 bases, J lost 0 bases, and 10 bases lay in between. The CDR3 spells CASSVGGTSYNEQFF. CDR3 nucleotides: TGCGCCAGCAGTGTAGGGGGAACCTCCTACAATGAGCAGTTCTTC.

This chain links TRBV30 with TRBJ1-1; D is unclear. V lost 4 bases, J lost 1 base, and 13 bases lay in between. CDR3 size: 14 residues. CDR1 and CDR2 from the germline V gene are GTSNPN and SVGIG (reference sequence). The CDR3 DNA reads as TGTGCCTGGATGGGCAGGAAGGGGAACACTGAAGCTTTCTTT. Encoded protein: CAWMGRKGNTEAFF.